The clone carrying this T cell receptor beta chain has just one count. Other DNA variants within this sample encode the same CDR3. The table came from immunoSEQ multiplex PCR; TCRdb's copy has only in-frame clones and leaves some out. The table shows tens of thousands of clones, with around 82% occurring only once. The record originates from a study of blood T cell repertoires in COVID-19. Study-level background: Sites in the United States, Italy and Spain provided acute and convalescent COVID-19 samples. PBMCs, B-cell-depleted T cells, or T cells were the source of the cDNA or gDNA that made up the material.

V trimming: 3 bases; J trimming: 2 bases; junction bases outside the gene matches: 7. Looked up from germline, CDR1 is SGHRS and CDR2 is YFSETQ. The CDR3 covers 15 residues. The chain couples TRBV5-1 to TRBJ2-5; 7 bases are shared with TRBD2. Source material: peripheral blood. This TCR was recovered from a man aged 55-75 years with COVID-19, enrolled during active disease. CDR3 in DNA: TGCGCCAGCAGCTCCGCGTGGGGGGGACAAGAGACCCAGTACTTC. Residues: CASSSAWGGQETQYF.